The 11 T cell receptor beta chains below all came from one sample that was sequenced in a study of T cells after posttransplantation cyclophosphamide. Cyclophosphamide on days +3 and +4 followed busulfan-fludarabine conditioning and a marrow graft. The protocol was immunoSEQ multiplex PCR, while the TCRdb copy is restricted to in-frame clones and leaves out a portion. There are 5,700 or so clones in the sample, none observed a single time. Sequences were derived from PBMCs, sampled after allogeneic stem cell transplant with posttransplant cyclophosphamide. The receptors stem from a male patient between 60 and 69 years old who received an allogeneic stem cell transplant from a related donor, was CMV-positive, and had no GVHD. Some T cells may have come from the graft donor.

Many counts were recorded for this clone. The CDR3 ends on some other residue instead of the conserved phenylalanine or tryptophan, so this is likely a read error. Because the CDR3's place on the DNA is in doubt, the DNA is left out and the CDR3 is given as listed by TCRdb. V is TRBV21-1 and J is TRBJ2-7; the table assigns TRBD2, which was not confirmed against the DNA. TRBV21-1 is a documented pseudogene. With termini counted, the CDR3 has 11 amino acids. CDR3 loop: CASSKLFLARD.

The sample holds a few counts of this clone. The rearrangement joins TRBV27 to TRBJ2-7; 7 nucleotides line up with TRBD1. V was clipped by 3 bases and J by 5 bases; unmatched bases: 7. The CDR3 is made up of 14 amino acids. Germline V gene lookup returns CDR1 MNHEY and CDR2 SMNVEV (reference sequence). Written as DNA, the CDR3 is TGTGCCAGCAGTTTCCGGCAGGGGGACGACGAGCAGTACTTC. Translating gives CASSFRQGDDEQYF.

The chain's CDR3 is CASSPRQGNSPLHF. Written as DNA, the CDR3 is TGTGCCAGCAGTCCCCGACAGGGTAATTCACCCCTCCACTTT. J is TRBJ1-6 and V is TRBV27; 7 nucleotides line up with TRBD1. This CDR3 has 14 residues. Trimming cost V 5 bases and J 6 bases; bases outside gene matches: 4. Germline V gives CDR1 MNHEY, CDR2 SMNVEV (reference sequence).

This clone is labeled medium-sized (0.01 to 0.1%). Within the sample, other DNA sequences also encode this same CDR3. The chain uses TRBV6-1 and TRBJ2-7; D call uncertain. This CDR3 spans 12 amino acids. Germline CDR1 reads MNHNS; CDR2 reads SASEGT. V gave up 8 bases and J gave up 1 base, with 9 bases separating them. The CDR3 coding sequence is TGTGCCAGCTCTCCCAGGTCCTACGAGCAGTACTTC. Encoded protein: CASSPRSYEQYF.

In its sample, this clone was seen many times. The J gene is TRBJ2-7, the V gene TRBV6-1, with 8 positions matching TRBD1. V gave up 6 bases and J gave up 7 bases; unmatched junction bases: 14. The CDR3 extends over 15 amino acids. Germline values: CDR1 MNHNS, CDR2 SASEGT. The CDR3 sequence is CASRGQGGGSGEQYF. CDR3 nucleotides: TGTGCCAGCAGAGGACAGGGTGGTGGCTCGGGAGAGCAGTACTTC.

This clone was counted between two and nine times. The CDR3 here is CASSPARFNRDTEAFF. Written as DNA, the CDR3 is TGTGCCAGCAGCCCTGCTAGGTTCAATCGAGACACTGAAGCTTTCTTT. The chain couples TRBV7-9 to TRBJ1-1, with D uncertain. Trimming took 5 bases from V and 3 from J, leaving 19 bases between them. Germline CDR1 and CDR2: SEHNR and FQNEAQ (reference sequence). The CDR3 consists of 16 residues. Together with reference TRBV7-9 and TRBJ1-1, the CDR3 gives the full variable domain: DTGVSQNPRHKITKRGQNVTFRCDPISEHNRLYWYRQTLGQGPEFLTYFQNEAQLEKSRLLSDRFSAERPKGSFSTLEIQRTEQGDSAMYLCASSPARFNRDTEAFFGQGTRLTVV.

This clone was observed at least ten times. The CDR3 nucleotides are TGTGCCAGCAGTCGGGGGGGTCCAGGGTACGAGCAGTACTTC. It is translated as CASSRGGPGYEQYF. This chain links TRBV11-3 with TRBJ2-7, with 8 positions matching TRBD2. Germline CDR1 is SGHNT and CDR2 is YENEEA. V trimming: 6 bases; J trimming: 4 bases; junction bases outside the gene matches: 8. The CDR3 has 14 residues.

At least ten counts were recorded for this clone. The chain links TRBV6-1 to TRBJ1-5; a weak D match, TRBD1 (6 bases). Germline-derived CDR1 and CDR2 are MNHNS and SASEGT. The CDR3 has 14 amino acids. V lost 1 base and J lost 7, with 11 bases in between. The DNA for the CDR3 is TGTGCCAGCAGTGAAGGATTTGGGGGCCAGCCCCAGCATTTT. Protein product: CASSEGFGGQPQHF.

This clone was picked up many times. This chain uses TRBV9 with TRBJ2-2, with D perhaps TRBD2 (6 bases). The V gene lost 2 bases and the J gene lost 5 bases, with 10 bases spanning the gap. Per the germline V gene, CDR1 is SGDLS and CDR2 is YYNGEE. This CDR3 comprises 14 residues. The CDR3, as DNA: TGTGCCAGCAGCGTTCTCGGGGGAACCGGGGAGCTGTTTTTT. It is translated as CASSVLGGTGELFF.

The sample holds a few counts of this clone. Germline is not matched at one junction end, which may reflect a read error. Additional DNA sequences in this sample encode the identical CDR3. The chain carries TRBV5-1 and TRBJ1-1; D perhaps matches TRBD1 (5 bases). The germline V gene has CDR1 SGHRS and CDR2 YFSETQ. The CDR3 runs to 15 residues. CDR3 DNA sequence: TGCGCCAGCAGCTTGGATGGGACTGAGAACACTGAGGCTTTCTTT. Translating gives CASSLDGTENTEAFF.

This clone has at least ten counts. The V call is TRBV2, the J call TRBJ1-2; TRBD1 is a possible D gene (5 bases). V lost 7 bases and J 3 bases, leaving 18 bases between the germline ends. The CDR3 runs 15 residues. The germline CDR1 and CDR2 sequences are SNHLY and FYNNEI. Written as DNA, the CDR3 is TGTGCCAGCATAAGAGTGACAGCCCAATACTATGGCTACACCTTC. Its protein product is CASIRVTAQYYGYTF.